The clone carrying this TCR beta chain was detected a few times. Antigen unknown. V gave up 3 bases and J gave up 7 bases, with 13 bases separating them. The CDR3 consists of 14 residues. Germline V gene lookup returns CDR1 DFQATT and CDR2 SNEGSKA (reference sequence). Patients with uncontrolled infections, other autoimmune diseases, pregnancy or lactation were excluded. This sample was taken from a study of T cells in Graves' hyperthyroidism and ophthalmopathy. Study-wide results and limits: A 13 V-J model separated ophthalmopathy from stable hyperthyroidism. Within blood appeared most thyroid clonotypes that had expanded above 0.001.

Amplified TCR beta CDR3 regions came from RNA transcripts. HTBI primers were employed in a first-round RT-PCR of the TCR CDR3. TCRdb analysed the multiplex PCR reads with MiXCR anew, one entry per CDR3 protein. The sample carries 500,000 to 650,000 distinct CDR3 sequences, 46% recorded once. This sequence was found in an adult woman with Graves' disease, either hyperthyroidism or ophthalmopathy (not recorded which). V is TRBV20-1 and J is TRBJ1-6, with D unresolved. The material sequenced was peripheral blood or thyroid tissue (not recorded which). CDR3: CSASADTRNSPLHF. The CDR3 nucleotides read TGCAGTGCTAGTGCCGACACCAGGAATTCACCCCTCCACTTT.